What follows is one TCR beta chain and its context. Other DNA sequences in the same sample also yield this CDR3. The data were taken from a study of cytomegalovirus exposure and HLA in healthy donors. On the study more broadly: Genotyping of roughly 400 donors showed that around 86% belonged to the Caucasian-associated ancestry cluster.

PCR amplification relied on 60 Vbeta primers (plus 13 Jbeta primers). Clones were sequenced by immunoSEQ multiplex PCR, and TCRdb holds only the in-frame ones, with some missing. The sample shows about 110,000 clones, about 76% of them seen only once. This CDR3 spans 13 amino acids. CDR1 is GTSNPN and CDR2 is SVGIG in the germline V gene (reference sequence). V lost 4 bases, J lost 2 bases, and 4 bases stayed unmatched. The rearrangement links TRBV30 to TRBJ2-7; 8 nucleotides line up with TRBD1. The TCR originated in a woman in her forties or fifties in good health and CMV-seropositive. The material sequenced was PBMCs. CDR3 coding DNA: TGTGCCTGGACTCCCAGGGGGCCCTACGAGCAGTACTTC. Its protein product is CAWTPRGPYEQYF.